These 30 T cell receptor beta chains came from one sample sequenced in a study of T cell clonality in common variable immunodeficiency. Sequenced by immunoSEQ multiplex PCR; TCRdb stores in-frame clones only, minus some. The profile covers over 30,000 clones, none occurring a single time. The sample was peripheral blood mononuclear cells. Every receptor here comes from a person aged 18 to 69 in good health.

As concerns this clone: Read sequence stops 3 residues before the CDR3 end, and the germline J gene provides the missing end. The chain combines TRBV7-9 with TRBJ1-2; 8 bases line up with TRBD1. V trimming: 1 base; J trimming: 4 bases; junction bases outside the gene matches: 5. Germline-derived CDR1 and CDR2 are SEHNR and FQNEAQ (reference sequence). The CDR3 length is 15 residues. The sequenced part of the CDR3 DNA is TGTGCCAGCAGCTTAGGGCAGGGGGCTGGCTATGGC. Protein sequence: CASSLGQGAGYG. The full CDR3 protein reads CASSLGQGAGYGYTF.

This clone appeared a few times. Sequencing ends 3 residues short of the CDR3 end; the germline J gene provides the rest. V usage is TRBV7-9 and J usage is TRBJ1-2, with D hard to call. This CDR3 is built from 14 residues. Germline lookup yields CDR1 SEHNR and CDR2 FQNEAQ (reference sequence). The sequenced part of the CDR3 DNA is TGTGCCAGCAGAAAAGCGGGAGGGCCCTACGAC. This codes for CASRKAGGPYD. The CDR3 reads in full as CASRKAGGPYDYTF.

This clone appeared many times. The CDR3 end falls 3 residues outside the read, so it is completed with the germline J gene. The chain couples TRBV18 to TRBJ2-7; perhaps D is TRBD1 or TRBD2 (5 bases each). The germline V and J ends were trimmed by 2 bases and 5 bases, with 10 bases remaining between them. The CDR3 spans 13 residues. Germline V lookup: CDR1 KGHSH, CDR2 LQKENI. The CDR3 bases that were read are TGTGCCAGCTCACCAGCAGGGAGCGACGAG. It specifies CASSPAGSDE. In full, the CDR3 is CASSPAGSDEQYF. Supplemented by reference TRBV18 and TRBJ2-7, the full variable domain reads NAGVMQNPRHLVRRRGQEARLRCSPMKGHSHVYWYRQLPEEGLKFMVYLQKENIIDESGMPKERFSAEFPKEGPSILRIQQVVRGDSAAYFCASSPAGSDEQYFGPGTRLTVT.

This clone appeared many times. The read ends 3 residues early relative to the CDR3; the germline J gene fills the gap. The gene calls are TRBV3-1 (or the pseudogene TRBV3-2) and TRBJ1-6, with D unclear. Trimming took off 2 bases at V and 6 bases at J, with 11 bases between the two ends. CDR3 size: 15 residues. Germline lookup yields CDR1 LGHDT and CDR2 YNNKEL (reference sequence). The CDR3: CASSQFLSLNSPLHF. CDR3 bases read: TGTGCCAGCAGCCAATTTCTCAGTCTTAATTCACCC.

This clone was counted many times. The CDR3 end falls 3 residues outside the read, so it is completed with the germline J gene. The chain uses TRBV10-3 and TRBJ1-2, with 8 bases lining up with TRBD1. V lost 7 bases and J lost 6; bases outside the gene matches: 7. In germline, CDR1 is ENHRY, CDR2 SYGVKD. CDR3 length: 13 amino acids. The sequenced CDR3 bases are TGTGCCATCACCCCGGACAGGGTAAATGGC. Protein: CAITPDRVNG. The complete CDR3 protein is CAITPDRVNGYTF.

This clone appeared many times. The observed sequence ends 3 residues before the CDR3 terminus, with the missing tail filled in from the germline J gene. The chain carries TRBV2 and TRBJ1-2; 8 bases are shared with TRBD1. Germline V gene lookup returns CDR1 SNHLY and CDR2 FYNNEI. V was clipped by 11 bases and J by 5 bases; unmatched bases: 16. This CDR3 has 15 residues. The chain's CDR3 is CACRRVSDRGYGYTF. The sequenced part of the CDR3 DNA is TGTGCCTGCCGGAGGGTGAGCGACAGGGGTTATGGC.

In this sample, this clone turned up many times. Read data end 3 residues before the CDR3 end; the end is taken from the germline J gene. This rearrangement joins TRBV20-1 to TRBJ2-7, with unresolved D. V lost 3 bases and J lost 6, with 15 bases in between. Germline loops: CDR1 DFQATT, CDR2 SNEGSKA (reference sequence). The CDR3 spans 13 residues. The CDR3 sequence: CSASDNPVSEQYF. The DNA read from the CDR3 is TGCAGTGCTAGCGATAATCCGGTGAGCGAG.

This clone was detected ten times or more. The read finishes 3 residues shy of the CDR3 end, and the germline J gene is used to complete it. This rearrangement joins TRBV18 to TRBJ1-2, with a weak D call TRBD1 (6 bases). The CDR3 is made up of 14 amino acids. Germline values: CDR1 KGHSH, CDR2 LQKENI. The V gene lost 3 bases and the J gene lost 7 bases, with 15 bases spanning the gap. The CDR3 spells CASSPGRDISGYTF. The CDR3 DNA, read in part, is TGTGCCAGCTCACCCGGCCGGGACATTAGTGGC.

There are many counts of this clone. The CDR3 goes on 3 residues after the read ends, and that part is filled in from the germline J gene. Other nucleotide sequences in the sample specify the same CDR3. The rearrangement links TRBV20-1 to TRBJ1-1; maybe TRBD1 (5 bases). CDR1 is DFQATT, CDR2 SNEGSKA, per germline (reference sequence). This CDR3 has 16 amino acids. CDR3 in amino acids: CTILPGGGFVDTEAFF. CDR3 DNA, as far as it was read: TGCACCATCCTCCCGGGGGGGGGTTTTGTGGACACTGAA.

This clone was picked up many times. The read gets to within 3 residues of the CDR3 end, and the germline J gene fills in the rest. The V and J genes are TRBV10-1 and TRBJ2-1, with a tentative D call TRBD1 (5 bases). The CDR3 consists of 15 residues. The V gene lost 3 bases and the J gene lost 3 bases, with 12 bases spanning the gap. Germline lookup yields CDR1 WNHNN and CDR2 SYGVQD (reference sequence). This chain's CDR3 is CASSDLDTYYNEQFF. CDR3 bases read: TGCGCCAGCAGTGATTTGGACACCTACTACAATGAG.

With regard to this clone: The sequenced fragment ends 3 residues before the CDR3 boundary, so the rest is inferred from the germline J gene. This rearrangement joins TRBV19 to TRBJ1-2; a weak D match, TRBD1 (5 bases). CDR3 length: 13 amino acids. CDR1 is LNHDA and CDR2 is SQIVND in the germline V gene (reference sequence). The CDR3 here is CASSSVGGDDYTF. The CDR3 DNA, read in part, is TGTGCCAGTAGTTCGGTCGGGGGGGATGAC.

This clone was seen repeatedly, ten times or more. With the read ending 3 residues before the CDR3 end, the germline J gene is used to fill in that end. This chain uses TRBV5-1 with TRBJ1-4; no clear D. CDR1 is SGHRS, CDR2 YFSETQ, per germline. This CDR3 has 16 residues. Deletions cut 2 bases from V and 0 bases from J, with 11 bases between. CDR3 in amino acids: CASSFGLFSTNEKLFF. Partial CDR3 DNA: TGCGCCAGCAGCTTCGGACTCTTTTCAACTAATGAAAAA.

This clone was counted many times. CDR3 bases read: TGTGCCACCAGCAGAGCCCCTAGCGGGAGGGGGGATGAG. Translated: CATSRAPSGRGDE. The CDR3 in full is CATSRAPSGRGDEQFF. This chain links TRBV15 with TRBJ2-1, with TRBD2 matching over 12 bases. Read data end 3 residues before the CDR3 end; the end is taken from the germline J gene. Trimming cost V 1 base and J 8 bases; bases outside gene matches: 6. This CDR3 has 16 amino acids. Germline V gives CDR1 LNHNV, CDR2 YYDKDF (reference sequence).

As to this clone: Read data end 3 residues before the CDR3 end; the end is taken from the germline J gene. This sequence joins TRBV7-9 and TRBJ2-1, with 9 bases lining up with TRBD2. Per the germline V gene, CDR1 is SEHNR and CDR2 is FQNEAQ (reference sequence). The CDR3 runs 15 residues. With V trimmed by 5 bases and J by 8 bases, 10 bases remained unmatched. The covered CDR3 bases are TGTGCCAGCAGCCCAGGCCAAGCGGGGGGTGATGAG. It encodes CASSPGQAGGDE. The full CDR3 sequence reads CASSPGQAGGDEQFF.

At least ten counts were recorded for this clone. The read ends 3 residues shy of where the CDR3 ends; the end is completed using the germline J gene. This sequence joins TRBV7-9 and TRBJ1-1; D call uncertain. Germline V gives CDR1 SEHNR, CDR2 FQNEAQ (reference sequence). The CDR3 consists of 13 residues. Deletions cut 5 bases from V and 3 bases from J, with 10 bases between. CDR3 DNA (partial): TGTGCCAGCAGCCCAGAATGGTACACTGAA. Translated: CASSPEWYTE. The whole CDR3 reads CASSPEWYTEAFF.

This clone has at least ten counts. The read ends 3 residues before the CDR3 terminus; that terminus is restored from the germline J gene. The V and J genes are TRBV5-6 and TRBJ2-7; D might be TRBD2 (5 bases). CDR3 length equals 13 residues. The V and J ends lost 1 base and 5 bases respectively, with 10 bases between them. The germline CDR1 and CDR2 sequences are SGHDT and YYEEEE. The CDR3 region is CASSLNDGDEQYF. CDR3 bases read: TGTGCCAGCAGCTTGAATGACGGGGACGAG.

The table lists this clone with many counts. Coverage ceases 3 residues before the CDR3 finishes, and the germline J gene fills in the end. The gene calls are TRBV19 and TRBJ1-4, with D uncertain. CDR1 and CDR2 (germline): LNHDA, SQIVND (reference sequence). Between the trimmed V and J ends, which lost 8 bases and 4 bases, there was a span of 11 bases. CDR3 length: 13 residues. The CDR3 sequence is CASEDLFNEKLFF. Incomplete CDR3 DNA: TGTGCCAGTGAAGACTTATTTAATGAAAAA.

This clone showed up just a few times. The read ends 3 residues early relative to the CDR3; the germline J gene fills the gap. The chain links TRBV2 to TRBJ2-3; 8 bases are shared with TRBD1. The CDR3 extends over 15 amino acids. From germline, CDR1 is SNHLY and CDR2 FYNNEI. The CDR3 DNA, read in part, is TGTGCCAGCAGTATGGACAGGGAAGTGGATCAGCCG. Residues: CASSMDREVDQP. The complete CDR3 reads CASSMDREVDQPQYF.

This clone was recorded at least ten times. The read terminates 3 residues ahead of where the CDR3 ends, so the germline J gene completes it. The V gene is TRBV5-1, the J gene TRBJ1-6; no reliable D call. The germline V gene has CDR1 SGHRS and CDR2 YFSETQ. The CDR3 runs to 16 residues. V was shortened by 0 bases and J by 8 bases, with 15 bases between the two germline ends. This chain's CDR3 is CASSLDGVVGYSPLHF. Partial CDR3 DNA: TGCGCCAGCAGCTTGGACGGGGTCGTGGGTTATTCACCC.

This clone was seen repeatedly, ten times or more. The read ends 3 residues early relative to the CDR3; the germline J gene fills the gap. This rearrangement joins TRBV20-1 to TRBJ2-7; D call uncertain. Germline CDR1 DFQATT, CDR2 SNEGSKA (reference sequence). This CDR3 is built from 14 residues. Trimming took off 5 bases at V and 0 bases at J, with 14 bases between the two ends. The CDR3 is CSASPGGSSYEQYF. The CDR3 DNA, read in part, is TGCAGTGCTTCCCCTGGCGGCAGCTCCTACGAG.

This clone was counted ten times or more. The CDR3 goes on 3 residues after the read ends, and that part is filled in from the germline J gene. The V and J genes are TRBV18 and TRBJ2-2; 7 bases are a match to TRBD1. The CDR3 is 14 amino acids. Germline V gives CDR1 KGHSH, CDR2 LQKENI. Partial CDR3 DNA: TGTGCCAGCTCACGAGACAGGGTGGGGGAAAAG. Translated: CASSRDRVGEK. Given in full, the CDR3 is CASSRDRVGEKLFF. The whole variable domain, remainder taken from reference TRBV18 and TRBJ2-2, is NAGVMQNPRHLVRRRGQEARLRCSPMKGHSHVYWYRQLPEEGLKFMVYLQKENIIDESGMPKERFSAEFPKEGPSILRIQQVVRGDSAAYFCASSRDRVGEKLFFGEGSRLTVL.

This clone showed up many times. The CDR3 end falls 3 residues outside the read, so it is completed with the germline J gene. The rearrangement joins TRBV7-7 to TRBJ2-5; 9 nucleotides align to TRBD1. V trimming: 1 base; J trimming: 4 bases; junction bases outside the gene matches: 10. The V gene's germline CDR1 is SSHAT and CDR2 FNYEAQ (reference sequence). CDR3 length: 17 residues. Partial CDR3 DNA: TGTGCCAGCAGCTTAGGGCCACAGGGGGCCTGGGGAGAGACC. Translating gives CASSLGPQGAWGET. The whole CDR3 region reads CASSLGPQGAWGETQYF.

A note on this clone: The read ends 3 residues shy of where the CDR3 ends; the end is completed using the germline J gene. The V gene is TRBV7-2, the J gene TRBJ2-6, with 8 bases matching TRBD1. Germline V gene lookup returns CDR1 SGHTA and CDR2 FQGNSA. CDR3 length: 18 residues. The V gene end was trimmed by 0 bases and the J gene end by 4 bases; junction bases not matched to a gene: 8. The CDR3 sequence is CASSLAGQGARGANVLTF. The part of the CDR3 DNA that was read is TGTGCCAGCAGCTTAGCGGGGCAGGGGGCACGAGGGGCCAACGTC.

This clone has a count of ten or more. The observed sequence ends 3 residues before the CDR3 terminus, with the missing tail filled in from the germline J gene. The genes are TRBV2 and TRBJ2-2; D possibly corresponds to TRBD1 (6 bases). This CDR3 spans 17 amino acids. Germline V gives CDR1 SNHLY, CDR2 FYNNEI. Partial CDR3 DNA: TGTGCCAGCCGACCCCAGGCAGGGGTGTTGGGCGGTGAAAAG. This codes for CASRPQAGVLGGEK. The whole CDR3 region reads CASRPQAGVLGGEKLFF.

This clone was seen ten or more times. The CDR3 end is not reached by the read, which stops 3 residues before it; the germline J gene fills it in. The genes are TRBV11-2 and TRBJ1-2; 8 bases are shared with TRBD1. Germline-derived CDR1 and CDR2 are SGHAT and FQNNGV. J gave up 4 bases and V 2 bases, and 6 bases lay outside the gene matches. The CDR3 sequence is 15 residues long. CDR3 amino acids: CASSLPQGAGYGYTF. The CDR3 DNA, read in part, is TGTGCCAGCAGCTTACCCCAGGGGGCTGGCTATGGC.

This clone was recorded many times. Read coverage stops 3 residues before the CDR3 terminus; the germline J gene supplies the remainder. The chain joins TRBV5-1 to TRBJ1-1; TRBD1 matches 7 bases. In germline, CDR1 is SGHRS, CDR2 YFSETQ. The CDR3 loop spans 14 amino acids. V was pared by 1 base and J by 6 bases, with 6 bases of the junction left unmatched. The CDR3 bases that were read are TGCGCCAGCAGCTTGAGACAGGGAAGATCTGAA. Protein sequence: CASSLRQGRSE. The full-length CDR3 reads as CASSLRQGRSEAFF.

Concerning this clone: The read halts 3 residues ahead of the CDR3 end, with the missing end drawn from the germline J gene. V and J are TRBV5-1 and TRBJ2-1, with 8 bases lining up with TRBD1. The CDR3 is 16 residues long. CDR1 and CDR2 (germline): SGHRS, YFSETQ. Losses at the gene ends were 2 bases for V and 5 bases for J; bases not matched to a gene: 9. The CDR3 reads CASSFRGQPRNNEQFF. The CDR3 DNA, read in part, is TGCGCCAGCAGCTTCAGGGGGCAACCTAGGAACAATGAG.

This clone came up many times. The read ends 3 residues early relative to the CDR3; the germline J gene fills the gap. This rearrangement joins TRBV29-1 to TRBJ1-3; maybe TRBD1 (6 bases). Trimming took 7 bases from V and 1 from J, leaving 11 bases between them. There are 13 residues in the CDR3. Germline values: CDR1 SQVTM, CDR2 ANQGSEA. The CDR3 protein is CSGQDLSGNTIYF. The CDR3 bases that were read are TGCAGCGGACAGGATCTTTCTGGAAACACC.

There are many counts of this clone. The DNA read from the CDR3 is TGTGCCAGCAGCCAAGAGCCTGACAGGGGC. It yields the protein CASSQEPDRG. The CDR3, in full, reads CASSQEPDRGYTF. The chain carries TRBV4-2 and TRBJ1-2; TRBD1 is a possible D gene (6 bases). The read gets to within 3 residues of the CDR3 end, and the germline J gene fills in the rest. This CDR3 has 13 residues. Germline CDR1 is LGHNA and CDR2 is YNFKEQ.

This clone was detected many times. The CDR3 is cut off 3 residues early in the read; its end comes from the germline J gene. The gene calls are TRBV5-6 and TRBJ2-3, with 8 positions matching TRBD2. Germline CDR1 is SGHDT and CDR2 is YYEEEE. V lost 5 bases to trimming and J lost 2 bases; unmatched junction nucleotides: 7. CDR3 length: 15 residues. Partial CDR3 DNA: TGTGCCAGCAGACCGGGGGGGACCTACACAGATACG. This translates into CASRPGGTYTDT. The complete CDR3 protein is CASRPGGTYTDTQYF.